These 13 T cell receptor beta chains were sequenced from one sample in a study of T cells expressing NK-cell markers. TCRdb re-called the 5' RACE reads and catalogs CDR3 proteins one per entry, DNA excluded. The data show some 410,000 distinct CDR3 sequences, and the top ten clones hold 7.3%. Input material: blood T cells: a sorted CD56 or NKG2C T cell subset, CD4+ or CD8+ T cells, or bulk PBMC T cells (not recorded which). These receptors were taken from a woman aged 18 to 69 in good health.

This rearrangement joins TRBV6-1 to TRBJ2-3; TCRdb's D call, TRBD1, is unchecked because there is no DNA. From germline, CDR1 is MNHNS and CDR2 SASEGT. The length of the CDR3 is 14 residues. The CDR3 sequence: CASSMRGSTDTQYF.

The V and J genes are TRBV7-2 and TRBJ2-1; there is no DNA to check the TCRdb D call of TRBD1. This CDR3 has 13 residues. Germline V gene sequence: CDR1 SGHTA, CDR2 FQGNSA. The CDR3 loop reads CASSGTKTPEQFF.

The chain couples TRBV29-1 to TRBJ1-1. The CDR3 contains 12 residues. CDR1 is SQVTM and CDR2 is ANQGSEA in the germline V gene. The CDR3 region is CSVSGPLTEAFF.

The CDR3: CSARVGGAIENTIYF. The chain joins TRBV20-1 to TRBJ1-3; TCRdb's D gene call, TRBD1, goes unchecked for lack of DNA. Germline-derived CDR1 and CDR2 are DFQATT and SNEGSKA (reference sequence). CDR3 length: 15 residues.

The chain has TRBV4-3 and TRBJ2-3; TCRdb returns TRBD1, unconfirmable since there is no DNA. Germline V CDR1 and CDR2: LGHNA, YSLEER. The CDR3 loop spans 15 amino acids. Here the CDR3 reads CASSQRDRGTDTQYF.

The genes are TRBV2 and TRBJ1-6; TCRdb names TRBD1, which stays unverified in the absence of DNA. Germline values: CDR1 SNHLY, CDR2 FYNNEI. This CDR3 spans 15 amino acids. This chain's CDR3 is CASGGTGVYNSPLHF.

This CDR3 reads CASSLRDAQETQYF. The rearrangement links TRBV5-1 to TRBJ2-5; TCRdb indicates TRBD1, and absent DNA this call remains unverified. The CDR3 loop spans 14 amino acids. Per germline, CDR1 SGHRS and CDR2 YFSETQ.

V gene TRBV20-1 combines with J gene TRBJ1-2; the D gene TCRdb calls, TRBD1, cannot be checked with no DNA. Looked up from germline, CDR1 is DFQATT and CDR2 is SNEGSKA (reference sequence). CDR3 length: 13 amino acids. CDR3 loop: CSARDGAGDGYTF.

The J gene is TRBJ2-5, the V gene TRBV12-2; TCRdb reports TRBD1, a call that lacks DNA to check it against. TRBV12-2 is a pseudogene. The CDR3 covers 18 residues. This CDR3 is CASRLARPLRGSQETQYF.

This sequence joins TRBV20-1 and TRBJ2-4; TCRdb's D call, TRBD1, is unchecked because there is no DNA. Germline CDR1 is DFQATT and CDR2 is SNEGSKA (reference sequence). This CDR3 region has 17 residues. This CDR3 is CSARDREFTLAKNIQYF.

V gene TRBV27 combines with J gene TRBJ2-3. Germline CDR1 is MNHEY and CDR2 is SMNVEV (reference sequence). The length of the CDR3 is 14 residues. This chain's CDR3 is CASSFMGSTDTQYF.

This chain uses TRBV4-2 with TRBJ2-7; absent DNA, TCRdb's TRBD2 call cannot be checked. The germline V gene has CDR1 LGHNA and CDR2 YNFKEQ. This CDR3 is built from 17 residues. CDR3 protein: CASSQVGTSGTTYEQYF.

The rearrangement uses TRBV6-1 and TRBJ2-3; without DNA, the TCRdb call of TRBD2 cannot be checked. The germline CDR1 and CDR2 sequences are MNHNS and SASEGT. The CDR3 is 18 residues long. The CDR3: CASRSSVGTSGGADTQYF.